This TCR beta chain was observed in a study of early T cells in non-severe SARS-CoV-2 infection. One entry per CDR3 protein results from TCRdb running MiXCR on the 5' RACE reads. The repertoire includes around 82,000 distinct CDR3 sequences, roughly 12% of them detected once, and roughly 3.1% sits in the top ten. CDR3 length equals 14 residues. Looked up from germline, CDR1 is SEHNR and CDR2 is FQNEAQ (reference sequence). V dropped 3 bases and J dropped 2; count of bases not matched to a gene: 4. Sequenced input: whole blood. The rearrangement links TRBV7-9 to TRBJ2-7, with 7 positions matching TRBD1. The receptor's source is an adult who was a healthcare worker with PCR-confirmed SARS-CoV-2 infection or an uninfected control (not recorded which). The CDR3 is CASSFGDRAYEQYF. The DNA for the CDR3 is TGTGCCAGCAGCTTCGGGGACAGAGCCTACGAGCAGTACTTC. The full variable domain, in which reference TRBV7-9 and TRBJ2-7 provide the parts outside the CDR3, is DTGVSQNPRHKITKRGQNVTFRCDPISEHNRLYWYRQTLGQGPEFLTYFQNEAQLEKSRLLSDRFSAERPKGSFSTLEIQRTEQGDSAMYLCASSFGDRAYEQYFGPGTRLTVT.